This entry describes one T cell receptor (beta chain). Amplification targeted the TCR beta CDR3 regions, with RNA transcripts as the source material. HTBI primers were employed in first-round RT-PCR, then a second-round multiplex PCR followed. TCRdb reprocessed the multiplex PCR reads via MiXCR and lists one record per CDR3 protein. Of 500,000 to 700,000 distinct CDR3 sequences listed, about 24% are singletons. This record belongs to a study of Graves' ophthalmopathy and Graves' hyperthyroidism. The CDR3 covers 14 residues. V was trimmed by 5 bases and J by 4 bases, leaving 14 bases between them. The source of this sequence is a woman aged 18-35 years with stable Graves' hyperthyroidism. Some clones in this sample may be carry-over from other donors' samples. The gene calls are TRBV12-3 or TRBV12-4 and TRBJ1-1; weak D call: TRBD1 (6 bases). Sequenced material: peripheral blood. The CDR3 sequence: CASSPGAMVTEAFF. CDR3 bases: TGTGCCAGCAGTCCGGGGGCAATGGTCACTGAAGCTTTCTTT.